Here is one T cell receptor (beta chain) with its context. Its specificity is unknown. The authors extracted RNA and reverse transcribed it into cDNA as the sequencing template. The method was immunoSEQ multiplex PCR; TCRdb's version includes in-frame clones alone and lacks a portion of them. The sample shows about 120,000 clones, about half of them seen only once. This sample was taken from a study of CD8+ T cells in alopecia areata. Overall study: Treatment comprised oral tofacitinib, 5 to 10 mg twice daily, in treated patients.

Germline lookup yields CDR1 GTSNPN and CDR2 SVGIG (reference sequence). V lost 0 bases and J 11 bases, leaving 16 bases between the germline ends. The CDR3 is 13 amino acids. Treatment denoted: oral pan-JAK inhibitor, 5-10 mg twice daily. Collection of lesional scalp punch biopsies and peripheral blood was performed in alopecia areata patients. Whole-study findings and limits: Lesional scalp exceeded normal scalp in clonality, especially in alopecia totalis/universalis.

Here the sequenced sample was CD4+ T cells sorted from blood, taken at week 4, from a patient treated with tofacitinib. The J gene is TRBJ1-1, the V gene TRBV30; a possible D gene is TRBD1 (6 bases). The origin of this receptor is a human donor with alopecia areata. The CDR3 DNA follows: TGTGCCTGGAGTGTACAGGGCGCTAGTGGGGCTTTCTTT. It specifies CAWSVQGASGAFF.